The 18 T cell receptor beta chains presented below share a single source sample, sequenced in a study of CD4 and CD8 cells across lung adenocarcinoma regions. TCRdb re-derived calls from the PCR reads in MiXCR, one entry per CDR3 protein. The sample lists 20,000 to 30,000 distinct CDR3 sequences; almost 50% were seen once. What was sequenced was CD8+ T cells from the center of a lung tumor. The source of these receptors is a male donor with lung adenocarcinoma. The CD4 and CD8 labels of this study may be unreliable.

This chain's CDR3 is CASSTPGTSGGRDKQFF. CDR3 bases: TGTGCCAGCAGCACCCCCGGGACTAGCGGGGGGAGGGATAAGCAGTTCTTC. The V call is TRBV7-2, the J call TRBJ2-1, with 15 bases that match TRBD2. In germline, CDR1 is SGHTA, CDR2 FQGNSA. V shed 5 bases and J 11 bases; nucleotides not matched to a gene: 13. The CDR3 sequence is 17 residues long.

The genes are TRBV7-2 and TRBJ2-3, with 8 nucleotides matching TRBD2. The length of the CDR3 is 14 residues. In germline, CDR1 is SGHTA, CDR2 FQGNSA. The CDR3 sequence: CAGSGGGDGAAQYF. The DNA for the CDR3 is TGTGCGGGCAGCGGGGGAGGTGACGGAGCCGCCCAGTATTTT.

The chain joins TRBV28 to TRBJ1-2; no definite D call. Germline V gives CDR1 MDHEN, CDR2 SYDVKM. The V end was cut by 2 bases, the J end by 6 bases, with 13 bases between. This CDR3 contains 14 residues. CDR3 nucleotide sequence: TGTGCCAGCAGTTTAAGCGCAGGCTATCATGGCTACACCTTC. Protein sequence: CASSLSAGYHGYTF.

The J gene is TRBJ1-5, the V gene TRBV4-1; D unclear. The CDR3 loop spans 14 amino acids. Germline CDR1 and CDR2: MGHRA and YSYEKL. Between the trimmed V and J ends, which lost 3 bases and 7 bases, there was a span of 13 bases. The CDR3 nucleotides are TGCGCCAGCAGCCAGGTATTGGCAGAGCAGCCCCAGCATTTT. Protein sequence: CASSQVLAEQPQHF.

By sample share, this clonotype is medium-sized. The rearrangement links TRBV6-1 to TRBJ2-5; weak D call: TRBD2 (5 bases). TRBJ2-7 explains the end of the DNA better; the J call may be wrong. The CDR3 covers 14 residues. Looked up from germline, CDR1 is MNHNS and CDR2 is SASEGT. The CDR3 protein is CASRPIGLAPEQYF. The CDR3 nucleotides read TGTGCCAGCAGACCTATAGGACTTGCCCCCGAGCAGTACTTC.

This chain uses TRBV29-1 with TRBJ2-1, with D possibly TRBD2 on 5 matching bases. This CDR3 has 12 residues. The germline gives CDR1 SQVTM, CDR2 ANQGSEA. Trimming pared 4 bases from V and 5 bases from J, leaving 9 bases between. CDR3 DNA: TGCAGCGTTGGTAGCGCCGACAATGAGCAGTTCTTC. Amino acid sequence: CSVGSADNEQFF.

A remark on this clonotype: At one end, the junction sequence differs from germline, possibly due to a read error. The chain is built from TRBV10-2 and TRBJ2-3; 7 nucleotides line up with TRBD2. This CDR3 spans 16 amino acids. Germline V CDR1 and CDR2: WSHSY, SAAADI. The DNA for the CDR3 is TGCGCCAGCAGTGAACACGGACTAGGGGCCGGAGATACGCAGTACTTT. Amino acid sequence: CASSEHGLGAGDTQYF.

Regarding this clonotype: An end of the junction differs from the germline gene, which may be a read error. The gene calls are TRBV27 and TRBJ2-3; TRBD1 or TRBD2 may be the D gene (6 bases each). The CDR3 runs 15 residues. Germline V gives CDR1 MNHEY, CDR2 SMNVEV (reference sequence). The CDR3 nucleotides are TGTGCCGCGGGGCTTGGGGGCTGTGGCAAAGAGACGCAGTATTTC. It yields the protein CAAGLGGCGKETQYF.

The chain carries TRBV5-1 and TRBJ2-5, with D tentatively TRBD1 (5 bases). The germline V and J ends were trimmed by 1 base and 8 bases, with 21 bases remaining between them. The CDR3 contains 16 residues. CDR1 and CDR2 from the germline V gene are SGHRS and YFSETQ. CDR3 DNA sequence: TGCGCCAGCAGCTTGCAGGGCAGCCTAGACAAAAACACCCAGTACTTC. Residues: CASSLQGSLDKNTQYF.

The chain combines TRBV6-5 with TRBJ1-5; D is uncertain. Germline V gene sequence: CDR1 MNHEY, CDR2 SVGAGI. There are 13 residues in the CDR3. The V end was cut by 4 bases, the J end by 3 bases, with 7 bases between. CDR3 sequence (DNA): TGTGCCAGCAGTTTGAGCTTCAATCAGCCCCAGCATTTT. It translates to CASSLSFNQPQHF.

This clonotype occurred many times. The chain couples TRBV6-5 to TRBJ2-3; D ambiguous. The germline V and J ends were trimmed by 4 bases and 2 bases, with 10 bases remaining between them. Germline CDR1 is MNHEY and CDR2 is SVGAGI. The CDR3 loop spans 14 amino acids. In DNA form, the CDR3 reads TGTGCCAGCAGTTCCAGGACCCTCACAGATACGCAGTATTTT. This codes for CASSSRTLTDTQYF.

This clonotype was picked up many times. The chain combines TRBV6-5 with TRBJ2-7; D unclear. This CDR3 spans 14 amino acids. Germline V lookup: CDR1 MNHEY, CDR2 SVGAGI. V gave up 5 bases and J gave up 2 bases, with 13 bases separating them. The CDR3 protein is CASSRSSATYEQYF. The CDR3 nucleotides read TGTGCCAGCAGTAGGAGTTCTGCTACCTACGAGCAGTACTTC.

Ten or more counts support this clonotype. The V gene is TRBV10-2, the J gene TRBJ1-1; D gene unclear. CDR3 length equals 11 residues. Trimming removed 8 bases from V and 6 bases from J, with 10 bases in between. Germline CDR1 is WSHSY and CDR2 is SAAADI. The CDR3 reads CASAQSAEAFF. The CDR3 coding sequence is TGCGCCAGCGCACAATCCGCTGAAGCTTTCTTT.

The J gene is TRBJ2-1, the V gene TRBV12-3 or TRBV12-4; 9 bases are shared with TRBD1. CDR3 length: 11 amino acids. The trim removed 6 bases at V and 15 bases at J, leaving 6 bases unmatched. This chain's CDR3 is CASSRDRVVFF. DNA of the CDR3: TGTGCCAGCAGCAGGGACAGGGTCGTGTTCTTC.

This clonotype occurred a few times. The CDR3 spells CASMGIGGSSYEQYF. As DNA, the CDR3 is TGTGCCAGCATGGGCATAGGCGGGAGCTCCTACGAGCAGTACTTC. The rearrangement joins TRBV6-5 to TRBJ2-7; 7 bases fit TRBD2. The germline gives CDR1 MNHEY, CDR2 SVGAGI. V shed 7 bases and J 0 bases; nucleotides not matched to a gene: 9. The CDR3 runs to 15 residues.

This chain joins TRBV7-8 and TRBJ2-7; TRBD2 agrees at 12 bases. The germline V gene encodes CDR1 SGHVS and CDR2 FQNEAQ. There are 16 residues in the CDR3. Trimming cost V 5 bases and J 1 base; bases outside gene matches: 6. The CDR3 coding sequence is TGTGCCAGCAGCGCCCTCGGGACTAGCGGGTCCTACGAGCAGTACTTC. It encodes CASSALGTSGSYEQYF.

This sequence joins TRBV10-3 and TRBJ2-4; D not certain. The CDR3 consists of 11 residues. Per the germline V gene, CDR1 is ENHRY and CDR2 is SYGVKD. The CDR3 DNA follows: TGTGGGCCCTCTGCCAAAAATACGCAGTACTTC. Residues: CGPSAKNTQYF.

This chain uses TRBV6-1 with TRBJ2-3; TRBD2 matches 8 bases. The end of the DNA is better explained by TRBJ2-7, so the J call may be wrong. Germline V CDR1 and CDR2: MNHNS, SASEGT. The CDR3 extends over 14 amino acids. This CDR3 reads CAGSGGRLGDTQYF. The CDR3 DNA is TGTGCGGGCAGCGGGGGCCGTCTCGGGGATACGCAGTACTTC.